This entry features one T cell receptor beta chain sequence. Antigen specificity is unknown. These data originate in a study of T cells in localized non-small cell lung cancer. The ends lost 8 bases at V and 9 bases at J; junction bases unmatched: 9. This CDR3 comprises 13 residues. Per germline, CDR1 MNHNS and CDR2 SASEGT. Study results and caveats: Density of T cells in blood, when higher, went with longer overall survival. A single tumor region was sequenced, leaving heterogeneity possible. Adjacent uninvolved lung had the highest clonality, suggesting focused antigen responses. Paired adjacent lung recovered a median about 61 of the top 100 tumor clones.

Profiled with immunoSEQ multiplex PCR; TCRdb holds only in-frame clones, not every one. Here the sample spans about 25,000 clones, 75% to 90% being singletons. The source of this sequence is an older female donor with stage I lung adenocarcinoma. The sequences come from peripheral blood, collected before any cancer treatment. The V and J genes are TRBV6-1 and TRBJ1-5, with 8 bases identical to TRBD1. In nucleotides, the CDR3 is TGTGCCAGCCAAGACAGGGGTAAATGGCCCCAGCATTTT. Translating it yields CASQDRGKWPQHF.